What follows are 29 T cell receptor beta chains derived from one specimen sequenced in a study of blood T cell repertoires in COVID-19. Assay used: immunoSEQ multiplex PCR; TCRdb lists only in-frame clones, some missing. In the table there are some 120,000 clones, about 91% of which are singletons. The sample taken for sequencing was peripheral blood. Source of these receptors: a woman in her forties or fifties with active or convalescent COVID-19.

The chain joins TRBV12-3 or TRBV12-4 to TRBJ1-2; D is possibly TRBD1 (5 bases). This CDR3 region has 13 residues. Trimming removed 5 bases from V and 7 bases from J, with 14 bases in between. The CDR3 sequence is CASSRRDWAGYTF. The CDR3 DNA reads TGTGCCAGCAGTCGCCGGGACTGGGCTGGCTACACCTTC.

This sequence joins TRBV24-1 and TRBJ2-1, with TRBD2 matching 9 bases. The CDR3 is made up of 20 amino acids. Germline values: CDR1 KGHDR, CDR2 SFDVKD. V trimming: 10 bases; J trimming: 7 bases; junction bases outside the gene matches: 28. The CDR3 region is CATGGTPQGGMAGGLNEQFF. In DNA form, the CDR3 reads TGTGCCACAGGCGGGACCCCCCAAGGGGGTATGGCGGGAGGGCTTAATGAGCAGTTCTTC.

V usage is TRBV6-5 and J usage is TRBJ2-7; 9 bases match TRBD1. The CDR3 has 13 residues. The junction had 6 bases not matched to a gene; V was cut back by 5 bases and J by 7 bases. CDR1 is MNHEY and CDR2 is SVGAGI in the germline V gene. The CDR3 region has the DNA TGTGCCAGCAGTCTAGGACAGGGGCGTGAGCAGTACTTC. Encoded protein: CASSLGQGREQYF.

V gene TRBV4-3 combines with J gene TRBJ1-4, with a weak D call TRBD1 (5 bases). This CDR3 is built from 14 residues. Deletions cut 1 base from V and 9 bases from J, with 12 bases between. Germline-derived CDR1 and CDR2 are LGHNA and YSLEER. The CDR3 here is CASSQGGSPQKLFF. As DNA, the CDR3 is TGCGCCAGCAGCCAAGGGGGCAGTCCCCAAAAACTGTTTTTT.

This sequence joins TRBV7-9 and TRBJ2-7; D may be TRBD1 (5 bases). Trimming took 1 base from V and 2 from J, leaving 12 bases between them. Per the germline V gene, CDR1 is SEHNR and CDR2 is FQNEAQ (reference sequence). CDR3 length equals 15 residues. CDR3 residues: CASSLDSRVPYEQYF. CDR3 in DNA: TGTGCCAGCAGCTTAGACAGCAGGGTCCCCTACGAGCAGTACTTC.

The chain couples TRBV29-1 to TRBJ1-3; the D is unclear. CDR3 size: 14 residues. V was shortened by 3 bases and J by 0 bases, with 9 bases between the two germline ends. CDR1 is SQVTM and CDR2 is ANQGSEA in the germline V gene. CDR3 DNA sequence: TGCAGCGTTGATGCAGATAACTCTGGAAACACCATATATTTT. Protein product: CSVDADNSGNTIYF.

Only a few counts were recorded for this clone. The V gene is TRBV27, the J gene TRBJ1-1, with 7 bases identical to TRBD1. Germline V gene lookup returns CDR1 MNHEY and CDR2 SMNVEV (reference sequence). V lost 1 base and J lost 9; bases outside the gene matches: 5. The CDR3 is 13 residues long. The CDR3, as DNA: TGTGCCAGCAGTTTATATTCGGGACAGAAAGCTTTCTTT. Its translation is CASSLYSGQKAFF.

This clone was detected once. The rearrangement links TRBV7-9 to TRBJ2-7; D ambiguous. This CDR3 has 15 amino acids. Germline loops: CDR1 SEHNR, CDR2 FQNEAQ (reference sequence). Trimming stripped 3 bases from V and 2 bases from J, with 14 bases between. CDR3 region: CASSFTETTTYEQYF. For the CDR3, the DNA is TGTGCCAGCAGCTTCACAGAAACCACGACCTACGAGCAGTACTTC.

The CDR3 loop reads CASSPANYGYTF. The CDR3 DNA is TGTGCCAGCAGCCCCGCTAACTATGGCTACACCTTC. The chain carries TRBV11-3 and TRBJ1-2; no clear D gene. Trimming removed 5 bases at V and 0 bases at J, with 4 bases between. Germline CDR1 SGHNT, CDR2 YENEEA. This CDR3 comprises 12 residues.

The chain combines TRBV28 with TRBJ1-2; no firm D call. Per the germline V gene, CDR1 is MDHEN and CDR2 is SYDVKM. V shed 1 base and J shed 5 bases, with 14 bases lying between them. The CDR3 contains 15 residues. The CDR3 bases are TGTGCCAGCAGTTTATTAGATAATCTCGGGTATGGCTACACCTTC. Translation: CASSLLDNLGYGYTF.

The chain carries TRBV28 and TRBJ2-1, with 9 bases aligning to TRBD2. Germline V gene lookup returns CDR1 MDHEN and CDR2 SYDVKM. The CDR3 has 15 amino acids. Trimming took 7 bases from V and 6 from J; bases not matched to a gene: 10. The CDR3 bases are TGTGCCAGCAAACTTAGCGGGAGTGTCGCCAATGAGCAGTTCTTC. Its protein product is CASKLSGSVANEQFF.

This sequence joins TRBV10-3 and TRBJ1-6; 9 nucleotides match TRBD1. This CDR3 region has 14 residues. Germline V gives CDR1 ENHRY, CDR2 SYGVKD. J was trimmed by 8 bases and V by 5 bases; bases with no gene match: 4. This CDR3 reads CAISTTGGDSPLHF. CDR3 bases: TGTGCCATCAGTACGACAGGGGGTGATTCACCCCTCCACTTT.

The rearrangement joins TRBV11-2 to TRBJ2-5; weak D call: TRBD2 (6 bases). V lost 1 base and J 5 bases, leaving 8 bases between the germline ends. The CDR3 extends over 13 amino acids. CDR1 is SGHAT and CDR2 is FQNNGV in the germline V gene. CDR3 nucleotide sequence: TGTGCCAGCAGCTTAGTGGGGAGGGAGACCCAGTACTTC. This codes for CASSLVGRETQYF.

This clone was observed many times. The chain recombines TRBV19 with TRBJ2-7, with D possibly being TRBD2 (5 bases). The CDR3 has 13 amino acids. Germline V CDR1 and CDR2: LNHDA, SQIVND (reference sequence). Trimming removed 2 bases at V and 5 bases at J, with 10 bases between. The CDR3 bases are TGTGCCAGTAGTATAACGGGGTTACACGAGCAGTACTTC. Amino acids: CASSITGLHEQYF.

This sequence joins TRBV3-1 (or the pseudogene TRBV3-2) and TRBJ1-6; D gene ambiguous. The CDR3 consists of 18 residues. V was cut by 1 base and J by 0 bases, with 13 bases left in between. Germline V gives CDR1 LGHDT, CDR2 YNNKEL (reference sequence). The CDR3 coding sequence is TGTGCCAGCAGCCAAGTTTGGACTGCCAGCTCCTATAATTCACCCCTCCACTTT. It yields the protein CASSQVWTASSYNSPLHF.

The table lists this clone with a count of one. This sequence joins TRBV19 and TRBJ2-1, with 9 nucleotides matching TRBD2. CDR3 length: 16 residues. The V gene end was trimmed by 5 bases and the J gene end by 6 bases; junction bases not matched to a gene: 11. Per the germline V gene, CDR1 is LNHDA and CDR2 is SQIVND (reference sequence). The CDR3 is CASSPPRGRAFNEQFF. Written as DNA, the CDR3 is TGTGCCAGTAGTCCCCCCCGCGGGAGGGCCTTCAATGAGCAGTTCTTC.

DNA of the CDR3: TGTGCCAGCAGCGTGAGCTTTAATCCCAACGTCCTGACTTTC. Protein: CASSVSFNPNVLTF. V is TRBV9 and J is TRBJ2-6; no clear D gene. Trimming stripped 2 bases from V and 8 bases from J, with 11 bases between. Germline V gene lookup returns CDR1 SGDLS and CDR2 YYNGEE. The CDR3 runs 14 residues.

CDR3 region: CSGTEDGNSYEQYF. Here the CDR3 DNA reads TGCAGCGGGACAGAGGACGGAAACTCCTACGAGCAGTACTTC. The chain employs TRBV29-1 and TRBJ2-7, with D maybe TRBD1 (6 bases). Trimming took off 7 bases at V and 0 bases at J, with 16 bases between the two ends. This CDR3 region has 14 residues. Per the germline V gene, CDR1 is SQVTM and CDR2 is ANQGSEA.

The V call is TRBV7-2, the J call TRBJ2-1, with D perhaps matching TRBD2 (5 bases). CDR1 SGHTA and CDR2 FQGNSA come from the germline V gene. The CDR3 length is 15 residues. V lost 1 base, J lost 9 bases, and 16 bases lay in between. CDR3 coding DNA: TGTGCCAGCAGCTTAGACCGGACTGGTCCGGGTGAGCAGTTCTTC. Translation: CASSLDRTGPGEQFF.

This clone has just one count. The chain links TRBV19 to TRBJ2-1; D not certain. Trimming removed 3 bases from V and 0 bases from J, with 9 bases in between. The CDR3 is made up of 15 amino acids. Germline CDR1 and CDR2: LNHDA and SQIVND (reference sequence). For the CDR3, the DNA is TGTGCCAGTAGTATTGCAGGCGACTCCTACAATGAGCAGTTCTTC. This codes for CASSIAGDSYNEQFF.

This sequence joins TRBV7-9 and TRBJ1-2; D not certain. This CDR3 has 12 residues. Trimming removed 3 bases at V and 7 bases at J, with 9 bases between. Germline loops: CDR1 SEHNR, CDR2 FQNEAQ (reference sequence). CDR3 nucleotides: TGTGCCAGCAGCTTGACTGAATCTGGCTACACCTTC. Amino acids: CASSLTESGYTF.

The rearrangement joins TRBV7-2 to TRBJ2-7; 10 bases map to TRBD1. V was pared by 6 bases and J by 4 bases, with 9 bases of the junction left unmatched. The V gene's germline CDR1 is SGHTA and CDR2 FQGNSA. This CDR3 spans 15 amino acids. CDR3 in amino acids: CASRLDRGKGYEQYF. CDR3 in DNA: TGTGCCAGCAGACTGGACAGGGGGAAGGGGTACGAGCAGTACTTC.

The rearrangement uses TRBV11-1 and TRBJ1-1; unclear D gene. CDR1 and CDR2 (germline): SGHAT, FQDESV (reference sequence). This CDR3 is 15 amino acids long. Trimming removed 5 bases at V and 1 base at J, with 14 bases between. In DNA, the CDR3 is TGTGCCAGCAGCCCCGGGCCGGGAACGAACACTGAAGCTTTCTTT. Translation: CASSPGPGTNTEAFF.

V is TRBV5-1 and J is TRBJ2-5, with TRBD2 identical over 8 bases. This CDR3 spans 15 amino acids. Per germline, CDR1 SGHRS and CDR2 YFSETQ. J lost 5 bases, V lost 6 bases, and 12 bases had no gene match. CDR3 sequence: CASMVTGRAGETQYF. The CDR3 nucleotides are TGCGCCAGCATGGTCACCGGGAGGGCAGGGGAGACCCAGTACTTC.

The chain joins TRBV9 to TRBJ2-7; D gene unclear. CDR3 size: 15 residues. Trimming cost V 2 bases and J 0 bases, with 12 bases left between them. The germline V gene encodes CDR1 SGDLS and CDR2 YYNGEE. The CDR3 is CASSVAPGNSYEQYF. The DNA for the CDR3 is TGTGCCAGCAGCGTGGCCCCGGGTAACTCCTACGAGCAGTACTTC. Full variable domain (missing parts from reference TRBV9 and TRBJ2-7): DSGVTQTPKHLITATGQRVTLRCSPRSGDLSVYWYQQSLDQGLQFLIQYYNGEERAKGNILERFSAQQFPDLHSELNLSSLELGDSALYFCASSVAPGNSYEQYFGPGTRLTVT.

This sequence joins TRBV12-3 or TRBV12-4 and TRBJ2-3; D might be TRBD2 (5 bases). The CDR3 is 11 residues long. The V and J ends lost 11 bases and 3 bases respectively, with 9 bases between them. Here the CDR3 DNA reads TGTGCCTCGAGAGGGACAGATACGCAGTATTTT. Amino acids: CASRGTDTQYF.

This clone was seen a single time. This chain joins TRBV2 and TRBJ1-1; a possible D gene is TRBD1 (6 bases). Trimming left V 6 bases short and J 5 bases short, with 16 bases between. The CDR3 consists of 14 residues. CDR1 SNHLY and CDR2 FYNNEI come from the germline V gene. DNA for the CDR3: TGTGCCAGCAGGAAGACAGGCCTGGGGACTGAAGCTTTCTTT. Translated, it gives CASRKTGLGTEAFF. Variable domain in full (rest from reference TRBV2 and TRBJ1-1): EPEVTQTPSHQVTQMGQEVILRCVPISNHLYFYWYRQILGQKVEFLVSFYNNEISEKSEIFDDQFSVERPDGSNFTLKIRSTKLEDSAMYFCASRKTGLGTEAFFGQGTRLTVV.

Only a few counts were recorded for this clone. This sequence joins TRBV14 and TRBJ2-7; D uncertain. Trimming removed 4 bases at V and 3 bases at J, with 10 bases between. The germline gives CDR1 SGHDN, CDR2 FVKESK. CDR3 length: 13 amino acids. The DNA for the CDR3 is TGTGCCAGCAGCCCCGGTGCGGTCTACGAGCAGTACTTC. Translated: CASSPGAVYEQYF.

The chain couples TRBV5-5 to TRBJ2-3; D remains unclear. The germline CDR1 and CDR2 sequences are SGHKS and YYEKEE (reference sequence). This CDR3 comprises 13 residues. The V gene lost 4 bases and the J gene lost 3 bases, with 9 bases spanning the gap. The CDR3 protein is CASSPPPTDTQYF. CDR3 in DNA: TGTGCCAGCAGCCCCCCCCCGACAGATACGCAGTATTTT.